This passage covers 32 T cell receptor beta chains from one sample sequenced in a study of blood T cell repertoires in COVID-19. Method: immunoSEQ multiplex PCR; TCRdb's copy keeps in-frame clones and lacks some. The sample lists roughly 250,000 clones, roughly 82% occurring once. Sequencing was done on a sample of peripheral blood. These receptors were obtained from a woman of 80 years or more with active or convalescent COVID-19.

This clone appeared a few times. This CDR3 is CASISLSGNTIYF. The CDR3 DNA is TGTGCCAGCATTTCCTTGTCTGGAAACACCATATATTTT. The chain combines TRBV28 with TRBJ1-3, with no clear D. There are 13 residues in the CDR3. Trimming shortened V by 7 bases and J by 1 base, and 8 bases separated the two germline ends. Per the germline V gene, CDR1 is MDHEN and CDR2 is SYDVKM.

The V gene is TRBV28, the J gene TRBJ2-2; D may be TRBD2 (6 bases). CDR1 and CDR2 (germline): MDHEN, SYDVKM. V dropped 5 bases and J dropped 1 base, with 11 bases sitting between them. The length of the CDR3 is 15 residues. CDR3 sequence reads: CASSVGTLNTGELFF. The CDR3 DNA reads TGTGCCAGCAGTGTCGGGACTTTGAACACCGGGGAGCTGTTTTTT. Full variable domain (rest looked up from reference TRBV28 and TRBJ2-2): DVKVTQSSRYLVKRTGEKVFLECVQDMDHENMFWYRQDPGLGLRLIYFSYDVKMKEKGDIPEGYSVSREKKERFSLILESASTNQTSMYLCASSVGTLNTGELFFGEGSRLTVL.

The gene calls are TRBV10-1 and TRBJ1-4; possible D gene TRBD1, 5 bases. The germline gives CDR1 WNHNN, CDR2 SYGVQD (reference sequence). This CDR3 region has 14 residues. V was pared by 6 bases and J by 7 bases, with 15 bases between. Here the CDR3 DNA reads TGCGCCAGCAGCACAGGATCCGTGGGTGAAAAACTGTTTTTT. It is translated as CASSTGSVGEKLFF.

The gene calls are TRBV7-8 and TRBJ1-5; 10 nucleotides align to TRBD1. The junction had 2 bases not matched to a gene; V was cut back by 2 bases and J by 4 bases. Germline values: CDR1 SGHVS, CDR2 FQNEAQ. This CDR3 region has 15 residues. This CDR3 is CASSLMGQGNQPQHF. Written as DNA, the CDR3 is TGTGCCAGCAGCTTAATGGGACAGGGGAATCAGCCCCAGCATTTT.

This clone was seen just once. This sequence joins TRBV5-1 and TRBJ2-3; no reliable D call. CDR3 length: 13 amino acids. CDR1 and CDR2 (germline): SGHRS, YFSETQ. The ends were cut back, 1 base at V and 9 bases at J, with 12 bases in the middle. In DNA form, the CDR3 reads TGCGCCAGCAGCTTGACTCCCCTGTCGACGCAGTATTTT. Translating it yields CASSLTPLSTQYF.

The gene calls are TRBV28 and TRBJ1-5; D remains ambiguous. The CDR3 is 15 residues long. V was pared by 2 bases and J by 6 bases, with 14 bases between. Germline V gene sequence: CDR1 MDHEN, CDR2 SYDVKM. For the CDR3, the DNA is TGTGCCAGCAGTTTAGGGCCCAGGTCCGGTCAGCCCCAGCATTTT. Translation: CASSLGPRSGQPQHF. Full variable domain (remainder filled in from reference TRBV28 and TRBJ1-5): DVKVTQSSRYLVKRTGEKVFLECVQDMDHENMFWYRQDPGLGLRLIYFSYDVKMKEKGDIPEGYSVSREKKERFSLILESASTNQTSMYLCASSLGPRSGQPQHFGDGTRLSIL.

This sequence joins TRBV11-2 and TRBJ1-3; D uncertain. V shed 2 bases and J shed 2 bases, with 7 bases lying between them. Germline CDR1 and CDR2: SGHAT and FQNNGV. This CDR3 is built from 14 residues. CDR3 residues: CASSLPEAGNTIYF. The CDR3 nucleotides are TGTGCCAGCAGCTTACCCGAGGCTGGAAACACCATATATTTT.

In its sample, this clone was seen a few times. This chain connects TRBV9 to TRBJ1-3, with D perhaps matching TRBD1 (6 bases). Germline-derived CDR1 and CDR2 are SGDLS and YYNGEE. This CDR3 is built from 14 residues. Trimming left V 4 bases short and J 4 bases short, with 12 bases between. CDR3 bases: TGTGCCAGCAGCTCACGGACAGACGGAAACACCATATATTTT. It translates to CASSSRTDGNTIYF.

CDR3 coding DNA: TGCGCCAGCAGCCCCGGACAGGGCACTAATGAAAAACTGTTTTTT. Its protein product is CASSPGQGTNEKLFF. The chain is built from TRBV5-1 and TRBJ1-4, with 8 positions matching TRBD1. Germline lookup yields CDR1 SGHRS and CDR2 YFSETQ. Unmatched junction bases numbered 4, after V lost 4 bases and J lost 2 bases. The CDR3 covers 15 residues.

V and J are TRBV24-1 and TRBJ2-4; D is possibly TRBD2 (6 bases). The CDR3 totals 15 residues. From germline, CDR1 is KGHDR and CDR2 SFDVKD. Trimming removed 2 bases at V and 4 bases at J, with 11 bases between. For the CDR3, the DNA is TGTGCCACCAGTGATTCGGGACTCCTGAAAAACATTCAGTACTTC. Residues: CATSDSGLLKNIQYF.

The chain joins TRBV5-6 to TRBJ1-2, with D maybe TRBD1 (5 bases). The CDR3 loop spans 16 amino acids. V dropped 2 bases and J dropped 8 bases, with 22 bases sitting between them. Germline V CDR1 and CDR2: SGHDT, YYEEEE. The CDR3 region is CASSFKRAGIRDGYTF. In DNA, the CDR3 is TGTGCCAGCAGCTTCAAAAGGGCAGGGATCCGTGACGGCTACACCTTC. Full variable domain (missing parts from reference TRBV5-6 and TRBJ1-2): DAGVTQSPTHLIKTRGQQVTLRCSPKSGHDTVSWYQQALGQGPQFIFQYYEEEERQRGNFPDRFSGHQFPNYSSELNVNALLLGDSALYLCASSFKRAGIRDGYTFGSGTRLTVV.

This clone was recorded a few times. The chain recombines TRBV7-8 with TRBJ1-5; tentative D call: TRBD1 (5 bases). The CDR3 loop spans 14 amino acids. The V and J ends lost 3 bases and 5 bases respectively, with 11 bases between them. Germline CDR1 reads SGHVS; CDR2 reads FQNEAQ. CDR3 in amino acids: CASSFAGLDQPQHF. The CDR3 nucleotides read TGTGCCAGCAGCTTCGCGGGACTAGATCAGCCCCAGCATTTT.

J is TRBJ2-1 and V is TRBV5-1; 8 bases map to TRBD1. Germline V lookup: CDR1 SGHRS, CDR2 YFSETQ. V was clipped by 0 bases and J by 12 bases; unmatched bases: 8. This CDR3 has 14 residues. CDR3: CASSLAGQGSGQFF. In DNA form, the CDR3 reads TGCGCCAGCAGCTTGGCCGGACAGGGTAGTGGGCAGTTCTTC.

The chain employs TRBV2 and TRBJ1-4; 7 bases are shared with TRBD1. Trimming at V came to 6 bases and at J to 8 bases, leaving 12 bases not matched to a gene. The CDR3 contains 15 residues. Germline V gives CDR1 SNHLY, CDR2 FYNNEI. The CDR3 region is CASRKGGSQGEKLFF. The CDR3, as DNA: TGTGCCAGCAGAAAGGGGGGTTCACAGGGGGAAAAACTGTTTTTT.

The chain carries TRBV30 and TRBJ2-7, with 8 bases matching TRBD1. Germline CDR1 and CDR2: GTSNPN and SVGIG (reference sequence). V was clipped by 1 base and J by 6 bases; unmatched bases: 5. This CDR3 spans 13 amino acids. CDR3 sequence reads: CAWSAQGAGEQYF. Written as DNA, the CDR3 is TGTGCCTGGAGTGCCCAGGGGGCAGGCGAGCAGTACTTC. Complete variable domain (other parts from reference TRBV30 and TRBJ2-7): SQTIHQWPATLVQPVGSPLSLECTVEGTSNPNLYWYRQAAGRGLQLLFYSVGIGQISSEVPQNLSASRPQDRQFILSSKKLLLSDSGFYLCAWSAQGAGEQYFGPGTRLTVT.

The V call is TRBV18, the J call TRBJ2-7; D remains ambiguous. The ends were cut back, 0 bases at V and 3 bases at J, with 6 bases in the middle. This CDR3 is built from 13 residues. CDR1 is KGHSH, CDR2 LQKENI, per germline. The CDR3 nucleotides read TGTGCCAGCTCACCACCGGGCAGCTACGAGCAGTACTTC. Translation gives CASSPPGSYEQYF.

The gene calls are TRBV28 and TRBJ1-1; D not certain. V lost 7 bases and J 7 bases, leaving 13 bases between the germline ends. Per germline, CDR1 MDHEN and CDR2 SYDVKM. This CDR3 spans 12 amino acids. CDR3 amino acids: CASTQPGGEAFF. CDR3 DNA: TGTGCCAGCACCCAACCCGGCGGTGAAGCTTTCTTT.

The V gene is TRBV24-1, the J gene TRBJ2-3; 7 bases align to TRBD1. V shed 3 bases and J 4 bases; nucleotides not matched to a gene: 9. Per germline, CDR1 KGHDR and CDR2 SFDVKD. The CDR3 loop spans 16 amino acids. The DNA for the CDR3 is TGTGCCACCAGTGATCACTCAGACAGGGTACCAGATACGCAGTATTTT. Translated, it gives CATSDHSDRVPDTQYF.

This clone has only a few counts. This chain connects TRBV5-1 to TRBJ1-1; D gene uncertain. Germline-derived CDR1 and CDR2 are SGHRS and YFSETQ. Trimming cost V 1 base and J 1 base, with 5 bases left between them. The CDR3 is made up of 13 amino acids. Here the CDR3 reads CASSLHRNTEAFF. The CDR3 bases are TGCGCCAGCAGCTTGCACAGGAACACTGAAGCTTTCTTT. Full variable domain (rest looked up from reference TRBV5-1 and TRBJ1-1): KAGVTQTPRYLIKTRGQQVTLSCSPISGHRSVSWYQQTPGQGLQFLFEYFSETQRNKGNFPGRFSGRQFSNSRSEMNVSTLELGDSALYLCASSLHRNTEAFFGQGTRLTVV.

This clone was observed a single time. This chain joins TRBV28 and TRBJ1-3; D is uncertain. Germline values: CDR1 MDHEN, CDR2 SYDVKM. This CDR3 spans 15 amino acids. Trimming stripped 6 bases from V and 5 bases from J, with 17 bases between. The CDR3, as DNA: TGTGCCAGCAGCCCACCAACGGTAAATAGAAACACCATATATTTT. Protein: CASSPPTVNRNTIYF. Using reference TRBV28 and TRBJ1-3 for the parts outside the CDR3, the full variable domain is DVKVTQSSRYLVKRTGEKVFLECVQDMDHENMFWYRQDPGLGLRLIYFSYDVKMKEKGDIPEGYSVSREKKERFSLILESASTNQTSMYLCASSPPTVNRNTIYFGEGSWLTVV.

V and J are TRBV6-2 or TRBV6-3 and TRBJ2-7; TRBD1 agrees at 10 bases. The trim removed 2 bases at V and 1 base at J, leaving 8 bases unmatched. Germline loops: CDR1 MNHEY, CDR2 SVGEGT. The CDR3 contains 17 residues. The CDR3 region is CASSYGVGQGVSYEQYF. The DNA for the CDR3 is TGTGCCAGCAGTTACGGGGTAGGACAGGGGGTGTCCTACGAGCAGTACTTC.

This chain links TRBV30 with TRBJ1-1; D is ambiguous. CDR1 and CDR2 from the germline V gene are GTSNPN and SVGIG (reference sequence). Trimming pared 7 bases from V and 4 bases from J, leaving 16 bases between. This CDR3 has 13 amino acids. CDR3 in DNA: TGTGCCTCGGAAGGAGATGGTCCCACTGAAGCTTTCTTT. This sequence encodes CASEGDGPTEAFF.

V gene TRBV5-1 combines with J gene TRBJ2-7, with D perhaps TRBD1 (6 bases). V was trimmed by 3 bases and J by 4 bases, leaving 14 bases between them. The CDR3 is 14 amino acids. Germline V lookup: CDR1 SGHRS, CDR2 YFSETQ. CDR3 residues: CASSSGGQQYEQYF. Written as DNA, the CDR3 is TGCGCCAGCAGCTCGGGCGGACAGCAATACGAGCAGTACTTC.

Here the CDR3 reads CASSMASRIYGYTF. In DNA, the CDR3 is TGTGCCAGTAGTATGGCTAGCAGGATCTATGGCTACACCTTC. This chain connects TRBV19 to TRBJ1-2; D is unclear. V was clipped by 3 bases and J by 4 bases, with 12 bases between them. This CDR3 contains 14 residues. CDR1 and CDR2 from the germline V gene are LNHDA and SQIVND (reference sequence).

The rearrangement uses TRBV28 and TRBJ2-7; D is unresolved. Germline V gives CDR1 MDHEN, CDR2 SYDVKM. The germline V and J ends were trimmed by 6 bases and 1 base, with 13 bases remaining between them. CDR3 length: 14 amino acids. Here the CDR3 reads CASSSTVVSYEQYF. DNA for the CDR3: TGTGCCAGCAGCTCCACGGTGGTTTCCTACGAGCAGTACTTC.

The chain uses TRBV28 and TRBJ1-5; D unclear. Germline V gives CDR1 MDHEN, CDR2 SYDVKM. V was pared by 7 bases and J by 0 bases, with 10 bases between. The CDR3 loop spans 14 amino acids. The CDR3 sequence: CASIRGSSNQPQHF. CDR3 coding DNA: TGTGCCAGCATCCGAGGTTCTAGCAATCAGCCCCAGCATTTT.

The chain links TRBV7-2 to TRBJ2-7; a weak D match, TRBD1 (5 bases). V lost 6 bases, J lost 2 bases, and 11 bases lay in between. The CDR3 runs to 13 residues. Germline CDR1 SGHTA, CDR2 FQGNSA. The CDR3 here is CASRRQGTYEQYF. The CDR3 DNA reads TGTGCCAGCAGACGGCAGGGAACCTACGAGCAGTACTTC. Full variable domain (missing parts from reference TRBV7-2 and TRBJ2-7): GAGVSQSPSNKVTEKGKDVELRCDPISGHTALYWYRQSLGQGLEFLIYFQGNSAPDKSGLPSDRFSAERTGGSVSTLTIQRTQQEDSAVYLCASRRQGTYEQYFGPGTRLTVT.

The chain couples TRBV12-3 or TRBV12-4 to TRBJ1-4; D ambiguous. Trimming removed 7 bases from V and 8 bases from J, with 14 bases in between. CDR3 size: 13 residues. CDR3 in amino acids: CASNRVTGEKLFF. CDR3 sequence (DNA): TGTGCCAGCAACCGGGTGACGGGGGAAAAACTGTTTTTT.

The genes are TRBV28 and TRBJ1-5, with 12 bases fitting TRBD1. CDR1 MDHEN and CDR2 SYDVKM come from the germline V gene. Trimming cost V 6 bases and J 6 bases; bases outside gene matches: 3. This CDR3 is built from 14 residues. The CDR3 region is CASSGTGGSQPQHF. In DNA form, the CDR3 reads TGTGCCAGCAGCGGGACAGGGGGCTCTCAGCCCCAGCATTTT.

V usage is TRBV6-5 and J usage is TRBJ1-1; a weak D match, TRBD1 (6 bases). CDR1 and CDR2 from the germline V gene are MNHEY and SVGAGI. The V end was cut by 4 bases, the J end by 1 base, with 13 bases between. The CDR3 covers 15 residues. DNA for the CDR3: TGTGCCAGCAGTTTCAACAGGGAAGGGAACACTGAAGCTTTCTTT. Encoded protein: CASSFNREGNTEAFF.

The gene calls are TRBV5-1 and TRBJ1-2; D remains unclear. The CDR3 covers 15 residues. Trimming took off 2 bases at V and 5 bases at J, with 16 bases between the two ends. The germline CDR1 and CDR2 sequences are SGHRS and YFSETQ. The CDR3: CASSLTSGGSYGYTF. The DNA for the CDR3 is TGCGCCAGCAGCTTAACCTCGGGTGGCAGTTATGGCTACACCTTC.

The chain links TRBV28 to TRBJ2-7; TRBD1 matches 11 bases. V trimming: 4 bases; J trimming: 2 bases; junction bases outside the gene matches: 7. There are 16 residues in the CDR3. CDR1 is MDHEN and CDR2 is SYDVKM in the germline V gene. For the CDR3, the DNA is TGTGCCAGCAGTTCGATCGGACAGGGGGCCCCCTACGAGCAGTACTTC. Protein product: CASSSIGQGAPYEQYF.